These T cell receptor beta chains were read from a single sample in a study of response to subunit inactivated influenza vaccine. TCRdb reanalysed the RT-PCR reads using MiXCR and keeps one entry per CDR3 protein. The data contain about 650,000 distinct CDR3 sequences, around 15% of them singletons. The input for sequencing was PBMCs from blood, taken 14 to 15 days before vaccination. These receptors were obtained from a man in his forties or fifties who received an inactivated influenza vaccine. The CDR3 runs from the conserved cysteine through the conserved F or W. Each record gives: V gene, D gene, J gene, clone size, CDR3 DNA, CDR3 protein. A D gene is named only where the DNA matches it firmly. The size of a clone is reported for some rows only, either as once, few or many, or as a class for expanded clones.

v_call: TRBV12-3/TRBV12-4
d_call: .
j_call: TRBJ2-7
clone_size: .
cdr3_nt: TGTGCCAGCAGCCGCCGGACTAACGGGACCTACGAGCAGTACTTC
cdr3_aa: CASSRRTNGTYEQYF

v_call: TRBV6-5
d_call: .
j_call: TRBJ2-2
clone_size: .
cdr3_nt: TGTGCCAGCAGTTACTCGACAGGATGGAGCACCGGGGAGCTGTTTTTT
cdr3_aa: CASSYSTGWSTGELFF

v_call: TRBV5-6
d_call: .
j_call: TRBJ2-5
clone_size: .
cdr3_nt: TGTGCCAGCAGCTCGGGTTACACCGACCAAGAGACCCAGTACTTC
cdr3_aa: CASSSGYTDQETQYF

v_call: TRBV6-5
d_call: .
j_call: TRBJ1-4
clone_size: .
cdr3_nt: TGTGCCAGCAGTTACTCATGGCCCCCCAGGGACAATGAAAAACTGTTTTTT
cdr3_aa: CASSYSWPPRDNEKLFF

v_call: TRBV20-1
d_call: TRBD2
j_call: TRBJ2-3
clone_size: .
cdr3_nt: TGCAGTGCTAGATCCTCTAGCGGGGCGGACACAGATACGCAGTATTTT
cdr3_aa: CSARSSSGADTDTQYF

v_call: TRBV5-4
d_call: TRBD2
j_call: TRBJ2-5
clone_size: .
cdr3_nt: TGTGCCAGCAGCGCGCTAGCGGGGGGGCTCCAAGAGACCCAGTACTTC
cdr3_aa: CASSALAGGLQETQYF

v_call: TRBV7-3
d_call: TRBD2
j_call: TRBJ2-1
clone_size: few
cdr3_nt: TGTGCCAGCAGCCTCTTAGGTGCCAGCGGGAACACCTACAATGAGCAGTTCTTC
cdr3_aa: CASSLLGASGNTYNEQFF

v_call: TRBV6-1
d_call: .
j_call: TRBJ2-2
clone_size: .
cdr3_nt: TGTGCCAGCACGATGGAGGGTAGCGGCCGCACCGGGGAGCTGTTTTTT
cdr3_aa: CASTMEGSGRTGELFF

v_call: TRBV20-1
d_call: TRBD1
j_call: TRBJ1-5
clone_size: .
cdr3_nt: TGCAGTGCTGCCGACAGGGATGTATGGCAGCCCCAGCATTTT
cdr3_aa: CSAADRDVWQPQHF

v_call: TRBV5-1
d_call: .
j_call: TRBJ2-3
clone_size: .
cdr3_nt: TGCGCCAGCAGCGCGACAGGTAGCACAGATACGCAGTATTTT
cdr3_aa: CASSATGSTDTQYF

v_call: TRBV12-3/TRBV12-4
d_call: .
j_call: TRBJ2-5
clone_size: many
cdr3_nt: TGTGCCAGCAGCCCAAGGGAAGAGACCCAGTACTTC
cdr3_aa: CASSPREETQYF

v_call: TRBV4-1
d_call: .
j_call: TRBJ2-1
clone_size: few
cdr3_nt: TGCGCCAGCAGCCAAGACCCGGGACGATCTCAGTTCTTC
cdr3_aa: CASSQDPGRSQFF

v_call: TRBV10-3
d_call: TRBD1
j_call: TRBJ2-3
clone_size: few
cdr3_nt: TGTGCCATCAGTGAGACGGGACAGCTTAGCACAGATACGCAGTATTTT
cdr3_aa: CAISETGQLSTDTQYF

v_call: TRBV27
d_call: TRBD2
j_call: TRBJ2-2
clone_size: few
cdr3_nt: TGTGCCAGCAGTCGGGAGGGGGGCACCGGGGAGCTGTTTTTT
cdr3_aa: CASSREGGTGELFF

v_call: TRBV6-5
d_call: TRBD1
j_call: TRBJ2-5
clone_size: few
cdr3_nt: TGTGCCAGCAGTTACGACAGGGCGGGTGAGACCCAGTACTTC
cdr3_aa: CASSYDRAGETQYF

v_call: TRBV15
d_call: TRBD2
j_call: TRBJ2-3
clone_size: many
cdr3_nt: TGTGCCACCAGCAGAACCTCACACCCTACAGCCGGGAGGGGGGATACGCAGTATTTT
cdr3_aa: CATSRTSHPTAGRGDTQYF

v_call: TRBV7-2
d_call: TRBD1
j_call: TRBJ2-1
clone_size: many
cdr3_nt: TGTGCCAGCAGCCGCCGACAGGGTGAGCAGTTCTTC
cdr3_aa: CASSRRQGEQFF

v_call: TRBV13
d_call: TRBD2
j_call: TRBJ2-2
clone_size: .
cdr3_nt: TGTGCCAGCCGATATCAGACGGGGGGCACCGGGGAGCTGTTTTTT
cdr3_aa: CASRYQTGGTGELFF

v_call: TRBV11-1
d_call: .
j_call: TRBJ2-3
clone_size: many
cdr3_nt: TGTGCCAGCAGCTTCGCCGATCCCACAGATACGCAGTATTTT
cdr3_aa: CASSFADPTDTQYF

v_call: TRBV12-3/TRBV12-4
d_call: .
j_call: TRBJ2-5
clone_size: .
cdr3_nt: TGTGCCAGCAACCTTCTAGGGAATACAGGAGGAGAGACCCAGTACTTC
cdr3_aa: CASNLLGNTGGETQYF

v_call: TRBV6-5
d_call: TRBD1
j_call: TRBJ1-6
clone_size: few
cdr3_nt: TGTGCCAGCAGTTACGGGACAGGCCGATGGGGTTCACCCCTCCACTTT
cdr3_aa: CASSYGTGRWGSPLHF

v_call: TRBV5-1
d_call: .
j_call: TRBJ2-2
clone_size: few
cdr3_nt: TGCGCCAGCGGATCCGCGACAGGAAAAGCGAACACCGGGGAGCTGTTTTTT
cdr3_aa: CASGSATGKANTGELFF

v_call: TRBV7-2
d_call: TRBD1
j_call: TRBJ2-1
clone_size: many
cdr3_nt: TGTGCCAGCAGCCTGCTGGGCGCGGGACAGGGGACGAATGAGCAGTTCTTC
cdr3_aa: CASSLLGAGQGTNEQFF

v_call: TRBV15
d_call: .
j_call: TRBJ2-1
clone_size: few
cdr3_nt: TGTGCCACCAACAGGGCGGGGTACAATGAGCAGTTCTTC
cdr3_aa: CATNRAGYNEQFF

v_call: TRBV2
d_call: .
j_call: TRBJ1-2
clone_size: .
cdr3_nt: TGTGCCAGCAGTGGCCTACAGGGAATTGGCTACACCTTC
cdr3_aa: CASSGLQGIGYTF

v_call: TRBV12-3/TRBV12-4
d_call: TRBD2
j_call: TRBJ2-1
clone_size: few
cdr3_nt: TGTGCCAGCAGCTGGACTAGCGGGGCCACCAGACACGATGAGCAGTTCTTC
cdr3_aa: CASSWTSGATRHDEQFF

v_call: TRBV7-2
d_call: TRBD1
j_call: TRBJ2-2
clone_size: .
cdr3_nt: TGTGCCAGCAGCCATCGGACAGGGAACACCGGGGAGCTGTTTTTT
cdr3_aa: CASSHRTGNTGELFF